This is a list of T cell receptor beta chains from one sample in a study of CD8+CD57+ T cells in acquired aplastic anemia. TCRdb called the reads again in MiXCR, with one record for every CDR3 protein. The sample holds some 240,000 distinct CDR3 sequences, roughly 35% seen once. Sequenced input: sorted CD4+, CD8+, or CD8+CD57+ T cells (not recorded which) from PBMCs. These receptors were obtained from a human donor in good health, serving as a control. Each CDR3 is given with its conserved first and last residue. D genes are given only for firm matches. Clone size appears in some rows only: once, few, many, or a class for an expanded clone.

CATSLSTGNTIYF | TGTGCCACCAGCCTCTCGACTGGAAACACCATATATTTT | NA | TRBV15 | NA | TRBJ1-3
CASSIGDSGDPGDTQYF | TGTGCCAGTAGTATAGGGGATAGCGGGGACCCGGGAGATACGCAGTATTTT | few | TRBV19 | TRBD2 | TRBJ2-3
CASSITTNEKLFF | TGTGCCAGCAGTATCACAACTAATGAAAAACTGTTTTTT | few | TRBV28 | NA | TRBJ1-4
CARSPRTPAAATEAFF | TGTGCCCGCAGCCCAAGGACCCCAGCTGCTGCCACTGAAGCTTTCTTT | NA | TRBV7-2 | NA | TRBJ1-1
CASSQAPPREQFF | TGTGCCAGCAGCCAAGCTCCCCCTCGGGAGCAGTTCTTC | few | TRBV3-1 | NA | TRBJ2-1
CASSDFRGGASPLHF | TGTGCCAGCAGTGACTTCCGGGGGGGTGCTTCACCCCTCCACTTT | NA | TRBV2 | NA | TRBJ1-6
CATRDSGTGNNQPQHF | TGTGCCACCAGAGACTCCGGGACAGGGAACAATCAGCCCCAGCATTTT | few | TRBV15 | TRBD1 | TRBJ1-5
CASSIGPPHLSTDTQYF | TGTGCCAGTAGTATAGGCCCCCCCCACCTGAGCACAGATACGCAGTATTTT | NA | TRBV19 | NA | TRBJ2-3
CASSYSPHGDTEASF | TGTGCCAGCAGTTATAGTCCTCACGGGGACACTGAAGCTTCCTTT | NA | TRBV12-3/TRBV12-4 | NA | TRBJ1-1
CASSLAGAPYNEQFF | TGCGCCAGCAGCTTGGCGGGGGCCCCATACAATGAGCAGTTCTTC | many | TRBV5-1 | NA | TRBJ2-1
CASSWDGVNYGYTF | TGTGCCAGCAGTTGGGACGGCGTTAACTATGGCTACACCTTC | many | TRBV6-5 | NA | TRBJ1-2
CAWSVGQNTEAFF | TGTGCCTGGAGTGTTGGACAAAACACTGAAGCTTTCTTT | few | TRBV30 | NA | TRBJ1-1
CASSVNYEKYF | TGTGCCAGCAGTGTAAACTACGAGAAGTACTTC | NA | TRBV6-1 | NA | TRBJ2-7
CAWSLVGQGGTEAFF | TGTGCCTGGAGTTTGGTCGGGCAAGGAGGTACTGAAGCTTTCTTT | NA | TRBV30 | NA | TRBJ1-1
CSLGLAGANEQFF | TGCAGCTTAGGACTAGCGGGAGCAAATGAGCAGTTCTTC | NA | TRBV20-1 | TRBD2 | TRBJ2-1
CASSSRTGFTGELFF | TGTGCCAGCAGCTCTAGGACAGGATTCACCGGGGAGCTGTTTTTT | NA | TRBV5-4 | TRBD1 | TRBJ2-2